This T cell receptor (beta chain) stems from a study of T cells in Graves' hyperthyroidism and ophthalmopathy. The germline gives CDR1 SGHTA, CDR2 FQGNSA. This CDR3 region has 16 residues. V was shortened by 6 bases and J by 5 bases, with 21 bases between the two germline ends. RNA transcripts served as the template for amplifying TCR beta CDR3 regions. The HTBI primer set drove a first-round RT-PCR of the TCR CDR3. TCRdb called the multiplex PCR reads again in MiXCR, with one record for every CDR3 protein. Of a few hundred thousand distinct CDR3 sequences in the sample, approximately 15% were seen once. The table lists this clonotype with many counts. The antigen is unknown. Notes on the study in general: Also found in blood were most expanded thyroid clonotypes above 0.001.

The sequence came from a woman aged 35 to 49 with Graves' ophthalmopathy. The rearrangement uses TRBV7-2 and TRBJ2-3; D gene unclear. Input material: blood. The CDR3 here is CASRTDPRPLRDTQYF. In DNA, the CDR3 is TGTGCCAGCAGGACGGACCCGCGCCCCCTCAGAGATACGCAGTATTTT.